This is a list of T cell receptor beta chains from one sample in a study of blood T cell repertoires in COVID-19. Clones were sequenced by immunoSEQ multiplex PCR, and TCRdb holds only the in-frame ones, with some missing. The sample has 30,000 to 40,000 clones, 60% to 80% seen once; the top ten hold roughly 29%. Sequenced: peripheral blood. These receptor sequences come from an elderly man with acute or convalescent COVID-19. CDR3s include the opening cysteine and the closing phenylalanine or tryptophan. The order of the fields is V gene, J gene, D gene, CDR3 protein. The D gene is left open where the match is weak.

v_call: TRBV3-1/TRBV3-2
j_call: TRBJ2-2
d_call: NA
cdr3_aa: CASSPLRGGELFF

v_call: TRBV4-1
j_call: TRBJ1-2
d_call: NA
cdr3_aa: CASSQAPGQAFNYGYTF

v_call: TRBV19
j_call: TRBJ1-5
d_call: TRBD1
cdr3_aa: CASSMGHRDRYSNQPQHF

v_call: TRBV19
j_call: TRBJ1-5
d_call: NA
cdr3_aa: CASSIDHSYSNQPQHF

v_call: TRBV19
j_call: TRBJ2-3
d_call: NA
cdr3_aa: CASSRDSTDTQYF

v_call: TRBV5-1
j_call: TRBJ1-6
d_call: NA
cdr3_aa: CASSSDPSTAYNSPLHF

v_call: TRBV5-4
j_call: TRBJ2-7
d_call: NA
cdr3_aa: CASSLRTGSYEQYF

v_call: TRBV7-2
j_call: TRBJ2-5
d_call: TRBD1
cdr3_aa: CASSLGGLETQYF

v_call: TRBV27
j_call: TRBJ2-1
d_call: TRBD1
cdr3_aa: CASSMDRVWNEQFF

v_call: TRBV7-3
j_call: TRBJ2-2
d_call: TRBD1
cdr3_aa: CASSSGRQGPGELFF

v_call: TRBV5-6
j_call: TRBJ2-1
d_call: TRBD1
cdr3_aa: CASSYYRGRGNEQFF

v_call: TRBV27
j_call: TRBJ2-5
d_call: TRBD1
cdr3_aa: CASSPGTGYQETQYF

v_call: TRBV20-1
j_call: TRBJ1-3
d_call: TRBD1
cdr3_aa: CSASSDRSSGNTIYF

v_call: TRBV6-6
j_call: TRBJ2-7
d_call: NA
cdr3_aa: CASSLQGGYEQYF

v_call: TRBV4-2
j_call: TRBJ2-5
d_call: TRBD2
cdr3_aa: CASSARLAGGPEETQYF

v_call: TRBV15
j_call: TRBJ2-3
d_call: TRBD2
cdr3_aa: CATSRDGTSGTDTQYF

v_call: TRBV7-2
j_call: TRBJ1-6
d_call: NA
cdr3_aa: CASSLDVARGNSPLHF